A selection of T cell receptor beta chains follows, all from one sample in a study of shared clonotypes between healthy human individuals. Profiling relied on immunoSEQ multiplex PCR, and the TCRdb table lists in-frame clones only, not all of them. This table holds some 300,000 clones, roughly 80% found once. Material: memory CD4+ T cells sorted from blood. These TCRs come from a man younger than 45 in good health. Both conserved end residues are part of each CDR3. Each record gives: CDR3 protein, D gene, V gene. The D gene is left open where the match is weak.

CASRRDSQEQYF . TRBV7-2
CASRPTGNTEAFF . TRBV2
CASSIASYEQYF . TRBV19
CASVTGQGIGKLFF TRBD1 TRBV6-1
CASSRRGGHTDTQYF TRBD2 TRBV11-3
CASRLSPGQGKETQYF TRBD1 TRBV19
CASSLPGSTFYEQYF . TRBV18
CASTGKFSNEQFF . TRBV28
CASSRQGATF TRBD1 TRBV28
CASSPGTSSYNEQFF . TRBV19
CASSESTTYEQYF . TRBV10-2
CASSLVAGRDTQYF TRBD2 TRBV11-2
CASSFHLRIQGSSYEQYF . TRBV11-2
CASERPGGGRAGDTQYF TRBD2 TRBV25-1
CASSIEGGYGYTF . TRBV19
CASSAGLAGVNIQYF TRBD2 TRBV5-1
CASSGGTRTWDEQFF TRBD2 TRBV11-2
CASSVASSSYEQYF . TRBV9
CASRDNPPYNEQFF . TRBV2
CASSEFVTQGTQYF . TRBV6-1
CASSPYSGISSDTQYF TRBD2 TRBV27
CASSLLGNTEAFF . TRBV28
CASSGTQGLGYGYTF . TRBV7-9
CASSPRSGAVGYEQYF . TRBV7-7
CASSMFGSNTEAFF . TRBV18
CASSHQLISYNEQFF . TRBV25-1
CASSLGAGTGPLGEQYF TRBD1 TRBV11-2
CAWSAGMNTEAFF . TRBV30
CASSIAPLAGGLDTQYF TRBD2 TRBV19
CASSPLASGRYEQYF TRBD2 TRBV27